One and the same sample provided the 26 T cell receptor beta chains below, sequenced in a study of T cells in Graves' hyperthyroidism and ophthalmopathy. Amplification of TCR beta CDR3 regions was performed using RNA transcripts as template. Using the HTBI primer set, a first-round RT-PCR was run on the TCR CDR3. Each CDR3 protein is one row after TCRdb ran MiXCR on the multiplex PCR reads. Seen here are 660,000 or so distinct CDR3 sequences, roughly 45% observed once, and the top ten hold 7% to 7.5%. Material for sequencing was peripheral blood or thyroid tissue (not recorded which). These TCRs come from an adult man with Graves' disease, either hyperthyroidism or ophthalmopathy (not recorded which).

Comments on this clonotype: A single base separates this from a much larger clone, so it may be a read error. The chain employs TRBV12-3 or TRBV12-4 and TRBJ1-2; tentatively, D is TRBD1 (6 bases). V gave up 5 bases and J gave up 6 bases, with 13 bases separating them. This CDR3 is built from 13 residues. The CDR3 DNA reads as TGTGCCAGCAGTCGGAGGGGGGGAAATGGCTACACCTTC. This codes for CASSRRGGNGYTF.

This clonotype was seen ten or more times. The chain couples TRBV24-1 to TRBJ1-2, with unresolved D. Germline V gene sequence: CDR1 KGHDR, CDR2 SFDVKD. V was trimmed by 4 bases and J by 0 bases, leaving 2 bases between them. This CDR3 has 12 amino acids. The CDR3 DNA is TGTGCCACCAGTGAATCTAACTATGGCTACACCTTC. This gives the protein CATSESNYGYTF.

This clonotype has a handful of counts. The rearrangement joins TRBV20-1 to TRBJ1-5, with TRBD1 matching over 8 bases. From germline, CDR1 is DFQATT and CDR2 SNEGSKA (reference sequence). The ends lost 3 bases at V and 6 bases at J; junction bases unmatched: 13. The CDR3 consists of 16 residues. CDR3 loop: CSASGQGARWPQPQHF. The DNA of the CDR3 is TGCAGTGCTAGTGGGCAGGGGGCGCGATGGCCTCAGCCCCAGCATTTT.

The rearrangement links TRBV14 to TRBJ2-5; D unresolved. Germline CDR1 is SGHDN and CDR2 is FVKESK. V lost 0 bases to trimming and J lost 7 bases, with 12 bases between them. The CDR3 is 14 amino acids. The CDR3 DNA is TGTGCCAGCAGCCAAGAAACTCCCGTGGGGACCCAGTACTTC. Translating it yields CASSQETPVGTQYF. Supplemented by reference TRBV14 and TRBJ2-5, the full variable domain reads EAGVTQFPSHSVIEKGQTVTLRCDPISGHDNLYWYRRVMGKEIKFLLHFVKESKQDESGMPNNRFLAERTGGTYSTLKVQPAELEDSGVYFCASSQETPVGTQYFGPGTRLLVL.

This clonotype has ten or more counts. The V and J genes are TRBV19 and TRBJ1-2, with a weak D call TRBD1 (6 bases). Deletions cut 2 bases from V and 2 bases from J, with 9 bases between. Germline V lookup: CDR1 LNHDA, CDR2 SQIVND (reference sequence). The CDR3 is 14 amino acids. CDR3 sequence: CASSILTGNYGYTF. CDR3 nucleotides: TGTGCCAGTAGTATATTAACAGGGAACTATGGCTACACCTTC.

For this clonotype: The missing conserved phenylalanine or tryptophan at the end of this CDR3 makes a read error likely. Because the CDR3's place on the DNA is in doubt, the DNA is left out and the CDR3 is given as listed by TCRdb. The gene calls are TRBV29-1 and TRBJ1-3; the table's TRBD1 call for D was not verified on the DNA. The CDR3 has 9 residues if both end residues are counted. Germline V CDR1 and CDR2: SQVTM, ANQGSEA. The CDR3 sequence is CSAGQGAQT.

This rearrangement joins TRBV29-1 to TRBJ2-5; a weak D match, TRBD2 (6 bases). Germline loops: CDR1 SQVTM, CDR2 ANQGSEA. V lost 6 bases and J 3 bases, leaving 14 bases between the germline ends. The CDR3 length is 13 residues. DNA for the CDR3: TGCAGCGTCGTTGGCGGGACGGAAGAGACCCAGTACTTC. Its protein product is CSVVGGTEETQYF.

This chain connects TRBV14 to TRBJ1-6; D ambiguous. CDR1 SGHDN and CDR2 FVKESK come from the germline V gene. The CDR3 is 18 residues long. V lost 4 bases and J lost 0, with 16 bases in between. CDR3 residues: CASSPDPLRSSYNSPLHF. The CDR3 DNA follows: TGTGCCAGCAGCCCGGACCCCCTCAGGAGCTCCTATAATTCACCCCTCCACTTT.

The J gene is TRBJ2-7, the V gene TRBV7-9, with D possibly matching TRBD1 (5 bases). CDR3 size: 13 residues. Germline V gene lookup returns CDR1 SEHNR and CDR2 FQNEAQ (reference sequence). V was trimmed by 1 base and J by 5 bases, leaving 9 bases between them. The CDR3 DNA is TGTGCCAGCAGCTTAGGATTCAGGGACGAGCAGTACTTC. This gives the protein CASSLGFRDEQYF.

The chain joins TRBV19 to TRBJ2-7; 9 bases agree with TRBD2. The J segment lost 0 bases and the V segment lost 6 bases, leaving 9 bases of the junction unmatched. This CDR3 region has 16 residues. Per germline, CDR1 LNHDA and CDR2 SQIVND (reference sequence). The CDR3 DNA reads TGTGCCAGTAGCCCTGGAGCGGGAGGCTTCTCCTACGAGCAGTACTTC. It is translated as CASSPGAGGFSYEQYF.

In this sample, this clonotype turned up a few times. The chain recombines TRBV5-6 with TRBJ2-5; the match to TRBD2 covers 9 bases. Germline values: CDR1 SGHDT, CDR2 YYEEEE. The CDR3 spans 14 residues. With 4 bases clipped from V and 5 bases from J, the junction kept 6 bases outside the gene matches. The CDR3 sequence is CASSQAGGGETQYF. The CDR3 coding sequence is TGTGCCAGCAGCCAAGCGGGGGGAGGGGAGACCCAGTACTTC.

This clonotype was counted at least ten times. Here the CDR3 reads CASSMGKLYEQYF. DNA for the CDR3: TGTGCCAGCAGCATGGGAAAACTCTACGAGCAGTACTTC. The gene calls are TRBV7-6 and TRBJ2-7; D uncertain. The length of the CDR3 is 13 residues. The V and J ends lost 5 bases and 3 bases respectively, with 11 bases between them. Per the germline V gene, CDR1 is SGHVS and CDR2 is FNYEAQ. Full variable domain (rest looked up from reference TRBV7-6 and TRBJ2-7): GAGVSQSPRYKVTKRGQDVALRCDPISGHVSLYWYRQALGQGPEFLTYFNYEAQQDKSGLPNDRFSAERPEGSISTLTIQRTEQRDSAMYRCASSMGKLYEQYFGPGTRLTVT.

The rearrangement uses TRBV11-2 and TRBJ1-4; no clear D gene. V was clipped by 1 base and J by 6 bases, with 12 bases between them. The CDR3 is 15 residues long. Germline V gene data show CDR1 as SGHAT and CDR2 as FQNNGV. The CDR3 loop is CASSLVGSVDEKLFF. The CDR3 DNA is TGTGCCAGCAGCTTAGTTGGGAGCGTGGATGAAAAACTGTTTTTT.

This chain joins TRBV20-1 and TRBJ2-7; possible D gene TRBD2, 5 bases. Germline V gene lookup returns CDR1 DFQATT and CDR2 SNEGSKA (reference sequence). Trimming took off 3 bases at V and 1 base at J, with 19 bases between the two ends. The CDR3 is 16 residues long. DNA of the CDR3: TGCAGTGCTAGTCCCTTGGTGTGGACTTTATCCTACGAGCAGTACTTC. Its protein is CSASPLVWTLSYEQYF.

This clonotype was counted a few times. The rearrangement joins TRBV2 to TRBJ2-2; 9 positions match TRBD2. CDR3 length: 15 amino acids. The germline V gene encodes CDR1 SNHLY and CDR2 FYNNEI. J gave up 0 bases and V 10 bases, and 6 bases lay outside the gene matches. As DNA, the CDR3 is TGTGCCACCCATAGCGGGGGACCGAACACCGGGGAGCTGTTTTTT. This translates into CATHSGGPNTGELFF. The variable domain in full, completed from reference TRBV2 and TRBJ2-2, reads EPEVTQTPSHQVTQMGQEVILRCVPISNHLYFYWYRQILGQKVEFLVSFYNNEISEKSEIFDDQFSVERPDGSNFTLKIRSTKLEDSAMYFCATHSGGPNTGELFFGEGSRLTVL.

CDR3 sequence reads: CSARDLDTGELFF. DNA for the CDR3: TGCAGTGCTAGAGATCTTGACACCGGGGAGCTGTTTTTT. This chain connects TRBV20-1 to TRBJ2-2, with D hard to call. Germline V lookup: CDR1 DFQATT, CDR2 SNEGSKA (reference sequence). Trimming took 0 bases from V and 3 from J, leaving 5 bases between them. The CDR3 runs to 13 residues.

There are a few counts of this clonotype. This sequence joins TRBV19 and TRBJ1-1; D remains ambiguous. This CDR3 spans 14 amino acids. Germline lookup yields CDR1 LNHDA and CDR2 SQIVND (reference sequence). Deletions cut 5 bases from V and 0 bases from J, with 10 bases between. The CDR3 nucleotides read TGTGCCAGTAGTGGAGGGTCACTGAACACTGAAGCTTTCTTT. Translating gives CASSGGSLNTEAFF.

J is TRBJ2-7 and V is TRBV29-1, with TRBD1 matching 9 bases. The CDR3 has 13 amino acids. Germline values: CDR1 SQVTM, CDR2 ANQGSEA. After removal of 5 bases from V and 5 bases from J, the junction contained 7 bases not matched to a gene. CDR3 region: CSVRDREGDEQYF. CDR3 nucleotides: TGCAGCGTTAGGGACAGGGAGGGAGACGAGCAGTACTTC.

This clonotype has a count of ten or more. This chain connects TRBV2 to TRBJ1-1; 7 positions agree with TRBD1. The J segment lost 4 bases and the V segment lost 6 bases, leaving 5 bases of the junction unmatched. This CDR3 region has 13 residues. The germline V gene has CDR1 SNHLY and CDR2 FYNNEI. CDR3: CASSWTGSTEAFF. Here the CDR3 DNA reads TGTGCCAGCAGCTGGACAGGTAGCACTGAAGCTTTCTTT.

The V call is TRBV29-1, the J call TRBJ1-2, with TRBD1 matching 10 bases. V shed 3 bases, J shed 4 bases, and the junction held 5 bases outside the gene matches. The CDR3 has 14 residues. Per germline, CDR1 SQVTM and CDR2 ANQGSEA. This CDR3 is CSVDRQGAFYGYTF. The CDR3, as DNA: TGCAGCGTTGATCGACAGGGGGCGTTCTATGGCTACACCTTC.

The J gene is TRBJ1-6, the V gene TRBV12-3 or TRBV12-4; 10 nucleotides line up with TRBD1. This CDR3 spans 15 amino acids. The V and J ends lost 6 bases and 5 bases, in that order; junction bases with no gene match: 4. The chain's CDR3 is CASRGQGLNNSPLHF. The CDR3, as DNA: TGTGCCAGCAGGGGACAGGGGTTGAATAATTCACCCCTCCACTTT.

V is TRBV7-9 and J is TRBJ1-1; no definite D call. V lost 0 bases, J lost 10 bases, and 6 bases lay in between. Germline values: CDR1 SEHNR, CDR2 FQNEAQ (reference sequence). The CDR3 is 11 amino acids. The CDR3 region has the DNA TGTGCCAGCAGCTTAGCCGAGGGAGCTTTCTTT. The encoded protein is CASSLAEGAFF.

The chain has TRBV19 and TRBJ1-6; the match to TRBD1 covers 9 bases. The CDR3 spans 14 residues. Germline assignment: CDR1 LNHDA and CDR2 SQIVND (reference sequence). V lost 11 bases and J lost 9; bases outside the gene matches: 11. CDR3 bases: TGTGCCTGGAGGTATGGACAGGGGTTTTCACCCCTCCACTTT. Its translation: CAWRYGQGFSPLHF.

This clonotype was found many times. The junction does not match germline at one end; this may be a read error. CDR3: CASSHANSPLHF. The DNA for the CDR3 is TGCGCCAGCAGCCATGCTAATTCACCCCTCCACTTT. The chain uses TRBV7-9 and TRBJ1-6; D remains unclear. Per the germline V gene, CDR1 is SEHNR and CDR2 is FQNEAQ (reference sequence). The CDR3 totals 12 residues.

This clonotype was observed a handful of times. This chain joins TRBV19 and TRBJ1-1; no reliable D call. Trimming left V 11 bases short and J 5 bases short, with 18 bases between. There are 13 residues in the CDR3. Per the germline V gene, CDR1 is LNHDA and CDR2 is SQIVND (reference sequence). The CDR3 region has the DNA TGTGCCCCTCATCAGTCGGGGAGGACTGAAGCTTTCTTT. As protein: CAPHQSGRTEAFF.

Concerning this clonotype: Because the CDR3 is missing its conserved closing phenylalanine or tryptophan, this is likely a read error. The DNA is omitted, as the CDR3 cannot be located on it reliably, and the CDR3 follows TCRdb's listing. CDR3: CASSRTKGEY. This chain connects TRBV11-2 to TRBJ2-5; the table names TRBD1, a call not compared with the DNA. The CDR3 extends over 10 residues, inclusive of both ends. Germline values: CDR1 SGHAT, CDR2 FQNNGV.